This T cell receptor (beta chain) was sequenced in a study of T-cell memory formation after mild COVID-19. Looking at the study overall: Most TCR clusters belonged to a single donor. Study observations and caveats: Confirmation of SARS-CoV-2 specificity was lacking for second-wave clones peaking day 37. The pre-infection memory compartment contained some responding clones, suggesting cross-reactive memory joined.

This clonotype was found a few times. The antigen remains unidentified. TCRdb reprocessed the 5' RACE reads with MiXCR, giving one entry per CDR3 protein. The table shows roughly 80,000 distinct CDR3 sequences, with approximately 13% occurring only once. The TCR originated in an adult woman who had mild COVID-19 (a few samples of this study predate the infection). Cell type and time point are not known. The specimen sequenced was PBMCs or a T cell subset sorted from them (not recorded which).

CDR3: CASSSGQGRSRETQYF. The CDR3 coding sequence is TGTGCCAGCAGCTCCGGACAGGGTCGATCGAGAGAGACCCAGTACTTC. The chain combines TRBV12-3 or TRBV12-4 with TRBJ2-5; the match to TRBD1 covers 8 bases. V dropped 6 bases and J dropped 4; count of bases not matched to a gene: 13. This CDR3 has 16 residues.